Listed here are 9 T cell receptor beta chains from one sample, sequenced in a study of high-grade serous ovarian cancer treatment subgroups. The tumor samples were collected prior to definitive surgery or chemotherapy. TCRdb's copy holds only in-frame clones and misses some; the assay was immunoSEQ multiplex PCR. The sample includes a few thousand clones, about 68% of them seen just once. Material: tumor tissue. The receptor source for this set is a human donor with high-grade serous ovarian cancer.

The CDR3 sequence: CASTHGGAGTDTQYF. CDR3 in DNA: TGCGCCAGCACCCACGGGGGGGCTGGCACAGATACGCAGTATTTT. This sequence joins TRBV4-1 and TRBJ2-3; 8 bases match TRBD2. V shed 7 bases and J 1 base; nucleotides not matched to a gene: 7. The CDR3 is 15 amino acids. Germline CDR1 is MGHRA and CDR2 is YSYEKL.

This clone was observed a handful of times. V and J are TRBV7-9 and TRBJ2-7, with 7 nucleotides matching TRBD2. With 5 bases clipped from V and 5 bases from J, the junction kept 9 bases outside the gene matches. The CDR3 has 14 residues. Germline V gene lookup returns CDR1 SEHNR and CDR2 FQNEAQ (reference sequence). CDR3 DNA: TGTGCCAGCAGCCCGCGGCCAGCGGGGAACGAGCAGTACTTC. It is translated as CASSPRPAGNEQYF.

J is TRBJ2-5 and V is TRBV29-1; D tentatively fits TRBD1 or TRBD2 (6 bases each). CDR1 SQVTM and CDR2 ANQGSEA come from the germline V gene. The CDR3 sequence is 14 residues long. The V gene lost 3 bases and the J gene lost 5 bases, with 16 bases spanning the gap. CDR3 sequence: CSVESMGGWETQYF. The CDR3 DNA reads TGCAGCGTTGAGTCTATGGGGGGCTGGGAGACCCAGTACTTC.

This clone is labeled hyperexpanded. The gene calls are TRBV4-1 and TRBJ1-1; possible D gene TRBD1, 6 bases. Germline lookup yields CDR1 MGHRA and CDR2 YSYEKL. This CDR3 comprises 12 residues. Trimming shortened V by 2 bases and J by 8 bases, and 9 bases separated the two germline ends. CDR3 sequence (DNA): TGCGCCAGCAGCCAAACCGGGACAGAAGCTTTCTTT. Translation gives CASSQTGTEAFF.

This sequence joins TRBV30 and TRBJ2-5; D might be TRBD1 (6 bases). V was clipped by 2 bases and J by 2 bases, with 6 bases between them. The CDR3 extends over 12 amino acids. Germline CDR1 and CDR2: GTSNPN and SVGIG (reference sequence). Here the CDR3 reads CAWSRGQETQYF. DNA for the CDR3: TGTGCCTGGAGTAGGGGGCAAGAGACCCAGTACTTC.

The V gene is TRBV11-2, the J gene TRBJ1-4; no clear D. The CDR3 sequence is 15 residues long. CDR1 is SGHAT and CDR2 is FQNNGV in the germline V gene. V was trimmed by 4 bases and J by 4 bases, leaving 13 bases between them. The CDR3 bases are TGTGCCAGCAGCTCCCTCGGGCAGGATAATGAAAAACTGTTTTTT. It codes for CASSSLGQDNEKLFF. The full variable domain, with the rest looked up from reference TRBV11-2 and TRBJ1-4, is EAGVAQSPRYKIIEKRQSVAFWCNPISGHATLYWYQQILGQGPKLLIQFQNNGVVDDSQLPKDRFSAERLKGVDSTLKIQPAKLEDSAVYLCASSSLGQDNEKLFFGSGTQLSVL.

The gene calls are TRBV10-3 and TRBJ2-1; 9 positions match TRBD2. J lost 2 bases, V lost 2 bases, and 1 base had no gene match. CDR3 length equals 15 residues. Germline V gene data show CDR1 as ENHRY and CDR2 as SYGVKD. CDR3 residues: CAISEGGGAYNEQFF. The CDR3 DNA reads TGTGCCATCAGTGAGGGCGGGGGGGCCTACAATGAGCAGTTCTTC.

This chain uses TRBV5-6 with TRBJ2-5, with D perhaps assigned TRBD1 or TRBD2 (5 bases each). The germline V and J ends were trimmed by 0 bases and 1 base, with 10 bases remaining between them. The CDR3 is 15 amino acids. Per germline, CDR1 SGHDT and CDR2 YYEEEE. The CDR3 sequence is CASSLVGTPQETQYF. The CDR3 region has the DNA TGTGCCAGCAGCTTGGTCGGGACGCCCCAAGAGACCCAGTACTTC.

This clone was observed a handful of times. The gene calls are TRBV7-3 and TRBJ2-1; 7 nucleotides align to TRBD2. The V gene end was trimmed by 3 bases and the J gene end by 4 bases; junction bases not matched to a gene: 6. CDR3 size: 15 residues. Germline V lookup: CDR1 SGHTA, CDR2 FQGTGA. The CDR3 here is CASSLGPGGYNEQFF. CDR3 nucleotides: TGTGCCAGCAGCTTGGGACCGGGAGGTTACAATGAGCAGTTCTTC.